Listed here are 24 T cell receptor beta chains from one sample, sequenced in a study of control samples from healthy donors and cancer patients. The table came from immunoSEQ multiplex PCR; TCRdb's copy has only in-frame clones and leaves some out. The sample has approximately 170,000 clones, about 90% seen once. Sequenced input: blood. These receptor sequences come from a woman in her 30s in good health.

The CDR3 sequence: CASSKGLGLAGVDEQFF. CDR3 sequence (DNA): TGTGCCAGCAGCAAAGGACTGGGACTAGCGGGAGTCGATGAGCAGTTCTTC. The chain combines TRBV21-1 with TRBJ2-1; no check of the table's D call, TRBD2, against the DNA was made. TRBV21-1 is annotated as a pseudogene. CDR3 length: 17 amino acids.

The chain uses TRBV7-2 and TRBJ2-7; 9 nucleotides agree with TRBD2. This CDR3 spans 15 amino acids. Germline CDR1 SGHTA, CDR2 FQGNSA. J was trimmed by 3 bases and V by 1 base; bases with no gene match: 4. The CDR3 loop reads CASSLGGSGSYEQYF. DNA of the CDR3: TGTGCCAGCAGCTTAGGTGGTAGCGGGAGCTACGAGCAGTACTTC.

The CDR3 is CASSARQSQETQYF. CDR3 sequence (DNA): TGTGCCAGCAGTGCCCGACAGTCCCAAGAGACCCAGTACTTC. The chain joins TRBV2 to TRBJ2-5; D possibly corresponds to TRBD1 (5 bases). Trimming stripped 4 bases from V and 1 base from J, with 10 bases between. The CDR3 extends over 14 amino acids. CDR1 is SNHLY and CDR2 is FYNNEI in the germline V gene.

In the case of this clone: Other DNA sequences of this sample code for an identical CDR3. The chain has TRBV20-1 and TRBJ1-1; the D is unclear. The V end was cut by 3 bases, the J end by 5 bases, with 4 bases between. CDR3 size: 10 residues. Germline V gives CDR1 DFQATT, CDR2 SNEGSKA (reference sequence). The CDR3 loop reads CSASRTEAFF. The CDR3 DNA reads as TGCAGTGCTAGTCGGACTGAAGCTTTCTTT.

V usage is TRBV2 and J usage is TRBJ2-1; the D gene is possibly TRBD1 (5 bases). V shed 7 bases and J shed 7 bases, with 8 bases lying between them. The CDR3 loop spans 11 amino acids. Germline V gene lookup returns CDR1 SNHLY and CDR2 FYNNEI. CDR3 in DNA: TGTGCCAGCAAGGGGTTTAATGAGCAGTTCTTC. It encodes CASKGFNEQFF.

The chain has TRBV18 and TRBJ2-7, with TRBD1 as a possible D gene (6 bases). V was shortened by 2 bases and J by 6 bases, with 14 bases between the two germline ends. The CDR3 has 14 residues. The germline CDR1 and CDR2 sequences are KGHSH and LQKENI. In DNA, the CDR3 is TGTGCCAGCTCACCAGGGGCAGGGGAGCTCGAGCAGTACTTC. Translating gives CASSPGAGELEQYF.

The genes are TRBV7-8 and TRBJ2-7; the D is unclear. The CDR3 is made up of 11 amino acids. Germline CDR1 is SGHVS and CDR2 is FQNEAQ. V was pared by 4 bases and J by 4 bases, with 5 bases between. CDR3 nucleotide sequence: TGTGCCAGCAGCTCGTTTTACGAGCAGTACTTC. Translation gives CASSSFYEQYF.

The chain's CDR3 is CASSNGFLAGGMTDTQYF. CDR3 DNA: TGTGCCAGCAGCAACGGATTCCTAGCGGGAGGTATGACAGATACGCAGTATTTT. The chain is built from TRBV7-9 and TRBJ2-3, with 11 positions matching TRBD2. V lost 5 bases to trimming and J lost 3 bases; unmatched junction nucleotides: 13. From germline, CDR1 is SEHNR and CDR2 FQNEAQ (reference sequence). This CDR3 contains 18 residues.

This chain connects TRBV12-5 to TRBJ2-3, with TRBD1 matching 7 bases. Germline lookup yields CDR1 LGHNT and CDR2 FRNRAP. The CDR3 runs to 16 residues. Trimming cost V 4 bases and J 2 bases; bases outside gene matches: 9. In DNA form, the CDR3 reads TGTGCTAGTGGTTCCCCCGACAGGGATAACACAGATACGCAGTATTTT. The encoded protein is CASGSPDRDNTDTQYF.

The chain recombines TRBV28 with TRBJ2-6, with D possibly being TRBD1 or TRBD2 (5 bases each). The germline gives CDR1 MDHEN, CDR2 SYDVKM. The CDR3 spans 16 residues. Deletions cut 4 bases from V and 0 bases from J, with 10 bases between. Here the CDR3 reads CASSWDVYSGANVLTF. The CDR3 bases are TGTGCCAGCAGTTGGGACGTATACTCTGGGGCCAACGTCCTGACTTTC.

For the CDR3, the DNA is TGTGCCAGCAGCCCCGGCATCGAGTCAGATACGCAGTATTTT. Protein sequence: CASSPGIESDTQYF. The chain uses TRBV5-4 and TRBJ2-3; D gene ambiguous. Between the trimmed V and J ends, which lost 4 bases and 4 bases, there was a span of 13 bases. Germline assignment: CDR1 SGHNT and CDR2 YYREEE (reference sequence). CDR3 size: 14 residues.

J is TRBJ2-3 and V is TRBV2; TRBD2 might be the D (6 bases). Trimming pared 7 bases from V and 0 bases from J, leaving 20 bases between. CDR1 is SNHLY, CDR2 FYNNEI, per germline. The CDR3 is 17 residues long. CDR3 loop: CASTPGVPDFSTDTQYF. As DNA, the CDR3 is TGTGCCAGCACCCCGGGGGTACCCGACTTTAGCACAGATACGCAGTATTTT.

This clone was found once. The chain couples TRBV28 to TRBJ1-1; possibly TRBD1 for D (5 bases). This CDR3 spans 15 amino acids. CDR1 is MDHEN and CDR2 is SYDVKM in the germline V gene. V was clipped by 3 bases and J by 1 base, with 12 bases between them. CDR3 bases: TGTGCCAGCAGTTTGGCAGGGCGCCGGAACACTGAAGCTTTCTTT. The encoded protein is CASSLAGRRNTEAFF.

In this sample, this clone turned up once. The V gene is TRBV4-2, the J gene TRBJ1-2, with a tentative D call TRBD1 (6 bases). The CDR3 totals 15 residues. The V and J ends lost 0 bases and 6 bases respectively, with 14 bases between them. CDR1 and CDR2 from the germline V gene are LGHNA and YNFKEQ. CDR3 in amino acids: CASSQDLGAPDGYTF. Here the CDR3 DNA reads TGTGCCAGCAGCCAAGATCTGGGGGCGCCTGATGGCTACACCTTC.

V gene TRBV25-1 combines with J gene TRBJ1-6; TRBD1 agrees at 11 bases. The CDR3 consists of 12 residues. Germline V lookup: CDR1 MGHDK, CDR2 SYGVNS. The CDR3 reads CATGTGGSPLHF. The CDR3 DNA is TGTGCTACCGGGACAGGGGGGTCACCCCTCCACTTT.

This chain links TRBV30 with TRBJ1-2; possible D gene TRBD1, 6 bases. The CDR3 sequence is 12 residues long. V was clipped by 3 bases and J by 4 bases, with 9 bases between them. Germline V CDR1 and CDR2: GTSNPN, SVGIG (reference sequence). The CDR3 nucleotides read TGTGCCTGGAGCCCGGACAGCTATGGCTACACCTTC. It is translated as CAWSPDSYGYTF.

The chain recombines TRBV7-2 with TRBJ2-1; 7 positions match TRBD2. J was trimmed by 6 bases and V by 5 bases; bases with no gene match: 10. Per the germline V gene, CDR1 is SGHTA and CDR2 is FQGNSA. The CDR3 runs to 15 residues. The CDR3: CASSPGLGIVNEQFF. CDR3 sequence (DNA): TGTGCCAGCAGCCCAGGACTAGGGATCGTCAATGAGCAGTTCTTC.

CDR3 sequence reads: CASSTRRATYNEQFF. The CDR3 bases are TGTGCCAGTAGTACGAGGAGGGCCACCTACAATGAGCAGTTCTTC. This rearrangement joins TRBV19 to TRBJ2-1, with D maybe TRBD2 (6 bases). Between the trimmed V and J ends, which lost 4 bases and 2 bases, there was a span of 12 bases. The CDR3 has 15 residues. The germline CDR1 and CDR2 sequences are LNHDA and SQIVND (reference sequence).

The chain is built from TRBV28 and TRBJ1-5, with D uncertain. CDR1 MDHEN and CDR2 SYDVKM come from the germline V gene. Trimming cost V 2 bases and J 4 bases, with 9 bases left between them. There are 14 residues in the CDR3. CDR3 nucleotide sequence: TGTGCCAGCAGTTTAAGGCATGGAAATCAGCCCCAGCATTTT. This encodes CASSLRHGNQPQHF.

The J gene is TRBJ1-5, the V gene TRBV28, with 10 bases fitting TRBD1. Germline values: CDR1 MDHEN, CDR2 SYDVKM. V lost 6 bases to trimming and J lost 5 bases; unmatched junction nucleotides: 19. This CDR3 is 19 amino acids long. The DNA of the CDR3 is TGTGCCAGCAGCGCGGGACAGGGGATACCCGGGGCCCTTGATCAGCCCCAGCATTTT. Protein product: CASSAGQGIPGALDQPQHF.

The chain has TRBV6-5 and TRBJ2-2, with 9 bases lining up with TRBD2. The junction had 8 bases not matched to a gene; V was cut back by 6 bases and J by 6 bases. The CDR3 runs 15 residues. Per the germline V gene, CDR1 is MNHEY and CDR2 is SVGAGI. The chain's CDR3 is CASSAGTSHPGELFF. CDR3 sequence (DNA): TGTGCCAGCAGCGCCGGGACTAGCCACCCCGGGGAGCTGTTTTTT.

The chain employs TRBV7-2 and TRBJ2-4, with TRBD1 matching 7 bases. From germline, CDR1 is SGHTA and CDR2 FQGNSA. The J segment lost 0 bases and the V segment lost 0 bases, leaving 5 bases of the junction unmatched. The CDR3 loop spans 17 amino acids. This CDR3 reads CASSLALTGLAKNIQYF. As DNA, the CDR3 is TGTGCCAGCAGCTTAGCCCTGACAGGGCTAGCCAAAAACATTCAGTACTTC.

The V and J genes are TRBV18 and TRBJ1-3; TRBD1 is a possible D gene (5 bases). V lost 3 bases to trimming and J lost 0 bases, with 12 bases between them. CDR1 and CDR2 (germline): KGHSH, LQKENI. This CDR3 region has 16 residues. This CDR3 is CASSPGRSLSGNTIYF. The CDR3 coding sequence is TGTGCCAGCTCACCGGGGCGGTCTCTCTCTGGAAACACCATATATTTT.

The rearrangement uses TRBV27 and TRBJ1-1; D is perhaps TRBD1 (6 bases). The germline CDR1 and CDR2 sequences are MNHEY and SMNVEV (reference sequence). Trimming took off 4 bases at V and 8 bases at J, with 14 bases between the two ends. This CDR3 region has 13 residues. Here the CDR3 DNA reads TGTGCCAGCAGTTCAACCACAGGGAAAGAAGCTTTCTTT. Protein product: CASSSTTGKEAFF.